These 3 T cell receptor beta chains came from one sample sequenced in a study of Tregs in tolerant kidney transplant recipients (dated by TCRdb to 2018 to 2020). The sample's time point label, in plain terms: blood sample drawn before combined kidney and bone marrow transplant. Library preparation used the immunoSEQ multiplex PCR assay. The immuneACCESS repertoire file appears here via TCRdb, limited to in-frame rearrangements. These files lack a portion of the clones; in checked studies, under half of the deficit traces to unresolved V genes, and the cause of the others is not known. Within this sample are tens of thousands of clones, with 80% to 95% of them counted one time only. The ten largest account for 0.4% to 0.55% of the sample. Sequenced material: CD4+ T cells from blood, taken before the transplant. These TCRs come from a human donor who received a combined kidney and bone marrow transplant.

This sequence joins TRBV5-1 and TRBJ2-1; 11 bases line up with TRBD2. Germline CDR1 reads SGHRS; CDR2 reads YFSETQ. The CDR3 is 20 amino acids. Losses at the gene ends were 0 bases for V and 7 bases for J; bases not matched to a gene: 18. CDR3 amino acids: CASSLVSKLAGGPEYNEQFF. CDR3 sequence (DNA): TGCGCCAGCAGCTTGGTCTCGAAATTAGCGGGGGGGCCGGAGTATAATGAGCAGTTCTTC.

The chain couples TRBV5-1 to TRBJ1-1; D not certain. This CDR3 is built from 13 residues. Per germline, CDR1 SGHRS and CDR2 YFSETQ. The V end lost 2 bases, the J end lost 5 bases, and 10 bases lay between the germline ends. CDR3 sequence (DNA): TGCGCCAGCAGCTTTGAGGCACTTACTGAAGCTTTCTTT. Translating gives CASSFEALTEAFF.

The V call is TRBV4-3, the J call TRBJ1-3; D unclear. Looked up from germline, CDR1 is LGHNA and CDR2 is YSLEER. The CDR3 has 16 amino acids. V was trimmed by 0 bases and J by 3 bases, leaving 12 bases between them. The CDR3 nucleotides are TGCGCCAGCAGCCAAGATTCAGGAGGGATTGGAAACACCATATATTTT. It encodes CASSQDSGGIGNTIYF.